The sequence of this T cell receptor beta chain was determined in a study of blood T cell repertoires in COVID-19. V lost 6 bases and J lost 1; bases outside the gene matches: 2. Germline V gene data show CDR1 as KGHSH and CDR2 as LQKENI. The CDR3 totals 13 residues. Generated by immunoSEQ multiplex PCR, the TCRdb table keeps only in-frame clones and is missing some. The sample lists tens of thousands of clones; 80% to 90% were seen once. This clonotype was sampled from a man aged 60 to 75 with acute or convalescent COVID-19. This rearrangement joins TRBV18 to TRBJ1-2; 7 bases map to TRBD1. The specimen sequenced was peripheral blood. The CDR3 reads CASSRDSNYGYTF. The CDR3 bases are TGTGCCAGCTCCCGGGACAGTAACTATGGCTACACCTTC.